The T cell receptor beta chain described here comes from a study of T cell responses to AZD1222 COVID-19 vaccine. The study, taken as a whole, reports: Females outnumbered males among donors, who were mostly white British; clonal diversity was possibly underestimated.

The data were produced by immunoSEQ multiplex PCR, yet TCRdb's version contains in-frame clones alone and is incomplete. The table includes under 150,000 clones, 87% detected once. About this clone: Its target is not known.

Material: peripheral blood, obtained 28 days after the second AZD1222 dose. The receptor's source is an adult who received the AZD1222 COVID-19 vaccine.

The CDR3 region is CASSSLTTDTQYF. The CDR3 DNA reads as TGTGCCAGCAGTTCGCTGACCACAGATACGCAGTATTTT. The chain is built from TRBV6-5 and TRBJ2-3; D not resolved. This CDR3 has 13 amino acids. CDR1 and CDR2 (germline): MNHEY, SVGAGI. V was shortened by 4 bases and J by 2 bases, with 7 bases between the two germline ends.